This TCR beta chain was identified in a study of blood T cell repertoires in COVID-19. Across the whole study: The analysed material was cDNA or gDNA that came from T cells, B-cell-depleted T cells, or PBMCs.

Data came from immunoSEQ multiplex PCR; TCRdb stores just in-frame clones and leaves some out. This sample has about 58,000 clones, with more than 70% found just once. The V and J ends lost 4 bases and 9 bases, in that order; junction bases with no gene match: 6. CDR3 length: 14 amino acids. Germline assignment: CDR1 GTSNPN and CDR2 SVGIG (reference sequence). This clonotype originated in a man in his forties with active COVID-19. The chain has TRBV30 and TRBJ2-1; 13 nucleotides line up with TRBD2. The sample taken for sequencing was peripheral blood. The CDR3 region is CAWTHGLAGVEQFF. Here the CDR3 DNA reads TGTGCCTGGACTCACGGACTAGCGGGAGTTGAGCAGTTCTTC.